A single sample gave rise to the 20 T cell receptor beta chains below, sequenced in a study of identical twins. TCRdb fed the 5' RACE reads into MiXCR, producing one record per CDR3 protein. The sample yields 130,000 to 150,000 distinct CDR3 sequences, approximately 4% seen once. Input material: memory T cells sorted from blood. These receptors all come from a man aged 18 to 29 in good health.

This clonotype appeared many times. The chain carries TRBV6-1 and TRBJ2-7; TRBD2 matches at 8 bases. The germline gives CDR1 MNHNS, CDR2 SASEGT. This CDR3 is 13 amino acids long. V lost 8 bases to trimming and J lost 3 bases; unmatched junction nucleotides: 6. This chain's CDR3 is CASQREGGYEQYV. In DNA, the CDR3 is TGTGCCAGCCAACGGGAGGGGGGCTACGAGCAGTACGTC.

This clonotype was seen ten or more times. The chain joins TRBV12-3 or TRBV12-4 to TRBJ1-5, with D possibly TRBD1 on 6 matching bases. V shed 5 bases and J shed 3 bases, with 14 bases lying between them. There are 15 residues in the CDR3. The CDR3 nucleotides read TGTGCCAGCAGTCCGGACAGCCGCTCCAATCAGCCCCAGCATTTT. This translates into CASSPDSRSNQPQHF.

This clonotype showed up many times. V usage is TRBV11-2 and J usage is TRBJ2-1, with 9 bases matching TRBD1. Looked up from germline, CDR1 is SGHAT and CDR2 is FQNNGV. The J segment lost 0 bases and the V segment lost 4 bases, leaving 4 bases of the junction unmatched. This CDR3 has 16 residues. This CDR3 is CASSSGGQGSYNEQFF. The DNA for the CDR3 is TGTGCCAGCAGCTCGGGGGGACAGGGCTCCTACAATGAGCAGTTCTTC.

This clonotype was observed at least ten times. V is TRBV5-1 and J is TRBJ2-2; D may match TRBD1 or TRBD2 (6 bases each). With 4 bases removed from V and 1 base from J, the gap between germline ends came to 8 bases. The CDR3 consists of 14 residues. Germline V gives CDR1 SGHRS, CDR2 YFSETQ. Here the CDR3 DNA reads TGCGCCAGCAGCGGAGGGGGGAACACCGGGGAGCTGTTTTTT. Its translation is CASSGGGNTGELFF. Filled out from reference TRBV5-1 and TRBJ2-2, the complete variable domain reads KAGVTQTPRYLIKTRGQQVTLSCSPISGHRSVSWYQQTPGQGLQFLFEYFSETQRNKGNFPGRFSGRQFSNSRSEMNVSTLELGDSALYLCASSGGGNTGELFFGEGSRLTVL.

This clonotype was observed many times. CDR3 bases: TGTGCCAGCAGCCCCGGGACCGCCTGGGCCAACGTCCTGACTTTC. Its translation is CASSPGTAWANVLTF. The J gene is TRBJ2-6, the V gene TRBV28; D is possibly TRBD1 or TRBD2 (5 bases each). In germline, CDR1 is MDHEN, CDR2 SYDVKM. The CDR3 runs to 15 residues. V dropped 6 bases and J dropped 5 bases, with 14 bases sitting between them.

This clonotype was recorded at least ten times. The chain recombines TRBV24-1 with TRBJ2-5; D remains unclear. Trimming removed 4 bases at V and 3 bases at J, with 14 bases between. The CDR3 has 15 amino acids. Germline V gives CDR1 KGHDR, CDR2 SFDVKD. The CDR3 loop reads CATSEVSDFKETQYF. The CDR3, as DNA: TGTGCCACCAGTGAGGTGTCGGATTTCAAAGAGACCCAGTACTTC.

This clonotype was observed many times. The V call is TRBV11-3, the J call TRBJ2-5; D is perhaps TRBD1 (6 bases). The V end lost 4 bases, the J end lost 4 bases, and 19 bases lay between the germline ends. From germline, CDR1 is SGHNT and CDR2 YENEEA. The CDR3 runs to 16 residues. For the CDR3, the DNA is TGTGCCAGCAGCTCGGACAGCAAGGGGGATAGAGAGACCCAGTACTTC. Translating gives CASSSDSKGDRETQYF.

The table lists this clonotype with many counts. As DNA, the CDR3 is TGCAGTGCTAGAGACGAACTAGCGGACTACAATGAGCAGTTCTTC. This encodes CSARDELADYNEQFF. The chain is built from TRBV20-1 and TRBJ2-1, with TRBD2 matching 8 bases. Per the germline V gene, CDR1 is DFQATT and CDR2 is SNEGSKA (reference sequence). CDR3 size: 15 residues. V lost 0 bases, J lost 3 bases, and 4 bases stayed unmatched.

This clonotype appeared many times. The rearrangement links TRBV4-1 to TRBJ1-3; 7 nucleotides line up with TRBD1. Germline trimming cut 3 bases from V and 4 bases from J; bases unmatched to any gene: 6. This CDR3 has 15 residues. Germline-derived CDR1 and CDR2 are MGHRA and YSYEKL. The CDR3 spells CASSHRQGEGNTIYF. The CDR3, as DNA: TGCGCCAGCAGCCACCGACAGGGAGAAGGAAACACCATATATTTT.

This clonotype has ten or more counts. The chain employs TRBV11-2 and TRBJ2-7, with D perhaps TRBD1 or TRBD2 (6 bases each). This CDR3 has 15 residues. V was shortened by 3 bases and J by 0 bases, with 12 bases between the two germline ends. In germline, CDR1 is SGHAT, CDR2 FQNNGV. The CDR3 nucleotides read TGTGCCAGCAGCTTGCGAGGGGGGAGCTCCTACGAGCAGTACGTC. Translation gives CASSLRGGSSYEQYV.

There are many counts of this clonotype. J is TRBJ2-1 and V is TRBV7-6; D unclear. Germline-derived CDR1 and CDR2 are SGHVS and FNYEAQ. The ends were cut back, 6 bases at V and 2 bases at J, with 5 bases in the middle. The CDR3 totals 12 residues. CDR3 in amino acids: CASSETYNEQFF. The CDR3, as DNA: TGTGCCAGCAGTGAGACCTACAATGAGCAGTTCTTC.

There are many counts of this clonotype. This chain links TRBV27 with TRBJ1-5, with a possible D match to TRBD1 (5 bases). Germline CDR1 reads MNHEY; CDR2 reads SMNVEV (reference sequence). Between the trimmed V and J ends, which lost 4 bases and 6 bases, there was a span of 13 bases. The CDR3 contains 14 residues. The CDR3 sequence: CASSSWGEGQPQHF. CDR3 DNA sequence: TGTGCCAGCAGTTCCTGGGGGGAGGGTCAGCCCCAGCATTTT.

Ten or more counts support this clonotype. The CDR3 loop is CASRPDWNEQFF. CDR3 nucleotide sequence: TGCGCCAGCAGACCGGACTGGAATGAGCAGTTCTTC. This chain joins TRBV5-1 and TRBJ2-1; TRBD2 is a possible D gene (5 bases). The germline CDR1 and CDR2 sequences are SGHRS and YFSETQ. CDR3 length equals 12 residues. Trimming took 5 bases from V and 7 from J, leaving 10 bases between them.

This clonotype was seen ten or more times. The rearrangement links TRBV10-1 to TRBJ1-2; D uncertain. V was pared by 4 bases and J by 2 bases, with 8 bases between. The germline CDR1 and CDR2 sequences are WNHNN and SYGVQD (reference sequence). The CDR3 has 13 amino acids. The CDR3 loop is CASSVSENYGYTF. DNA of the CDR3: TGCGCCAGCAGTGTCTCCGAGAACTATGGCTACACCTTC.

This clonotype was observed at least ten times. The chain carries TRBV12-3 or TRBV12-4 and TRBJ1-5, with a possible D match to TRBD1 (5 bases). Trimming pared 5 bases from V and 2 bases from J, leaving 13 bases between. The CDR3 length is 15 residues. CDR3 sequence (DNA): TGTGCCAGCAGTGATCAGGGTTGGGGCAATCAGCCCCAGCATTTT. It translates to CASSDQGWGNQPQHF.

The V gene is TRBV18, the J gene TRBJ1-2; D not resolved. Germline V gene lookup returns CDR1 KGHSH and CDR2 LQKENI. This CDR3 region has 16 residues. Trimming pared 6 bases from V and 2 bases from J, leaving 19 bases between. The CDR3 protein is CASSPDIGLGNYGYTF. The CDR3 nucleotides are TGTGCCAGCTCCCCCGACATCGGGCTCGGGAACTATGGCTACACCTTC.

This clonotype was seen many times. The genes are TRBV7-3 and TRBJ2-3, with 14 positions matching TRBD2. Per the germline V gene, CDR1 is SGHTA and CDR2 is FQGTGA. The CDR3 is 17 residues long. Trimming at V came to 5 bases and at J to 5 bases, leaving 9 bases not matched to a gene. The CDR3 loop reads CASSNPGTSGRVDTQYF. In DNA, the CDR3 is TGTGCCAGCAGCAACCCGGGGACTAGCGGGAGAGTAGATACGCAGTATTTT.

The chain recombines TRBV5-4 with TRBJ1-2; D uncertain. Trimming pared 0 bases from V and 3 bases from J, leaving 9 bases between. CDR3 length: 14 amino acids. Germline V CDR1 and CDR2: SGHNT, YYREEE (reference sequence). The DNA for the CDR3 is TGTGCCAGCAGCTTGGGGCCCTTTGACTATGGCTACACCTTC. Residues: CASSLGPFDYGYTF.

This clonotype showed up many times. J is TRBJ2-7 and V is TRBV7-2, with TRBD2 matching 8 bases. This CDR3 is built from 16 residues. V trimming: 4 bases; J trimming: 0 bases; junction bases outside the gene matches: 8. Germline V CDR1 and CDR2: SGHTA, FQGNSA. This CDR3 is CASSSSTSGLSYEQYF. CDR3 coding DNA: TGTGCCAGCAGCTCAAGTACTAGCGGACTCTCCTACGAGCAGTACTTC.

V is TRBV7-9 and J is TRBJ2-6; D not certain. Looked up from germline, CDR1 is SEHNR and CDR2 is FQNEAQ (reference sequence). The CDR3 loop spans 17 amino acids. V lost 1 base and J lost 0, with 10 bases in between. In DNA form, the CDR3 reads TGTGCCAGCAGCTTAGGGTCCGGAGACTCTGGGGCCAACGTCCTGACTTTC. Translating gives CASSLGSGDSGANVLTF.